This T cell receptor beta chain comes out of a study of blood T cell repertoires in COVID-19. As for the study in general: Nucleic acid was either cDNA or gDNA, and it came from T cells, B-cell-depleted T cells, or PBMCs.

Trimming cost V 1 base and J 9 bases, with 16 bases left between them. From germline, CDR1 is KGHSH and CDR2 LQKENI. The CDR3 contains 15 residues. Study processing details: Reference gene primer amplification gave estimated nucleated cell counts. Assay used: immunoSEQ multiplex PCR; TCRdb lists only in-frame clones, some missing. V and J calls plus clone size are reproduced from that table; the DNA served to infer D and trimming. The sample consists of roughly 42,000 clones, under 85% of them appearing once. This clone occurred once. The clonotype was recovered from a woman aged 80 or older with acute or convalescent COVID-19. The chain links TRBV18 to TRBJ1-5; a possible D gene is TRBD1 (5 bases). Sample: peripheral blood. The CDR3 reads CASSPREGTVWPQHF. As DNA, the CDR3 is TGTGCCAGCTCACCACGGGAGGGGACCGTGTGGCCCCAGCATTTT.